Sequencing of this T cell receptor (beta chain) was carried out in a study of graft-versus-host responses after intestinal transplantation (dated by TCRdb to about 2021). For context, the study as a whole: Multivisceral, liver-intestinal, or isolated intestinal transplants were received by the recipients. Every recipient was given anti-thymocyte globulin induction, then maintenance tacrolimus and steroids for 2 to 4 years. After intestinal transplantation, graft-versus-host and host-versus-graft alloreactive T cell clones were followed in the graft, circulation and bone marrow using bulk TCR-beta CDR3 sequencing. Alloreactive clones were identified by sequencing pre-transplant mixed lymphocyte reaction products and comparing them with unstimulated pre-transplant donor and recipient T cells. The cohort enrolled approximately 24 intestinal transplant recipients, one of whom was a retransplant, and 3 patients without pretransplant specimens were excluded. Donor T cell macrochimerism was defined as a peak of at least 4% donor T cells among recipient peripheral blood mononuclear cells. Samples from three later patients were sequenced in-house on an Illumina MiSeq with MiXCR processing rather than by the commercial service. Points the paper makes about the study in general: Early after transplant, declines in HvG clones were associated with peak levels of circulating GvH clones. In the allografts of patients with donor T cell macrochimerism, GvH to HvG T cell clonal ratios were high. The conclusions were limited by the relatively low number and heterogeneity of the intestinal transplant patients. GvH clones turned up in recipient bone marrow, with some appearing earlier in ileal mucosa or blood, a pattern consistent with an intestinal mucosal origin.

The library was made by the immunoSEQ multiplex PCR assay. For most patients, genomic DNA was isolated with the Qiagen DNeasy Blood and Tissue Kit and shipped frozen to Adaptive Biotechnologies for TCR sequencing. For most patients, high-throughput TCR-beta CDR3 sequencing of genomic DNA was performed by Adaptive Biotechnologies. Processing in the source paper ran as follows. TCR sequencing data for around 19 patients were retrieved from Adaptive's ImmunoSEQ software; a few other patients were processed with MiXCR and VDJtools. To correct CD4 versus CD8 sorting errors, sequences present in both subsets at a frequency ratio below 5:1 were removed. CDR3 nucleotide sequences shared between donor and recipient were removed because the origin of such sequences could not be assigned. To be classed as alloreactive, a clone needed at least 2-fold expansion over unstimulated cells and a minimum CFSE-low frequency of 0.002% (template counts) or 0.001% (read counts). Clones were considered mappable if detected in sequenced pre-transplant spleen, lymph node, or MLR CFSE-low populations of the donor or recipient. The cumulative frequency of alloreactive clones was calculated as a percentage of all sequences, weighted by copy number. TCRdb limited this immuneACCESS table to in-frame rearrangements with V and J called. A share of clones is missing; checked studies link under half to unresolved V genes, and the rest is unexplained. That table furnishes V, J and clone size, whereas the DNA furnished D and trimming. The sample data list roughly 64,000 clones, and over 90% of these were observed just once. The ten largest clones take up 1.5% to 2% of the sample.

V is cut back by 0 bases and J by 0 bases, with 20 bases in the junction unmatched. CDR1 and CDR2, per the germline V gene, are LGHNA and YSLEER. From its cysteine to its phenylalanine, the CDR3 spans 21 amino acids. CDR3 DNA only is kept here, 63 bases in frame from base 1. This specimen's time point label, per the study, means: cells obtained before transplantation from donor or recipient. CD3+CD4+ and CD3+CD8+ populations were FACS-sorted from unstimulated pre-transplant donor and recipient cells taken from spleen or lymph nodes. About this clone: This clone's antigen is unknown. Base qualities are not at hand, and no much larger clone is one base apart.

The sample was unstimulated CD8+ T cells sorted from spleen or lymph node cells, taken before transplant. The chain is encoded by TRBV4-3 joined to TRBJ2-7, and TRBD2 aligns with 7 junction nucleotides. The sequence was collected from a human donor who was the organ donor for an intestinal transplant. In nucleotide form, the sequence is TGCGCCAGCAGCCAAGATTTTCACAATTTTGGTCGGGAGGCGGCCTCCTACGAGCAGTACTTC. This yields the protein CASSQDFHNFGREAASYEQYF.